The clone carrying this T cell receptor beta chain was detected only once. The antigen is not known. These data come from a study of T cells in localized non-small cell lung cancer. Germline-derived CDR1 and CDR2 are SGHAT and FQNNGV. The CDR3 runs to 16 residues. V was clipped by 3 bases and J by 0 bases, with 13 bases between them. Study-wide points: A median about 50 of the top 100 tumor clones appeared in adjacent lung. Heterogeneity remains possible, as sequencing covered one tumor region only. In uninvolved adjacent lung, T cell clonality reached its highest value, exceeding tumor. There was an association of higher blood T cell density with longer overall survival.

Generated by immunoSEQ multiplex PCR, the TCRdb table keeps only in-frame clones and is missing some. The sample lists about 36,000 clones; 87% were seen once. Sequencing was performed on peripheral blood, taken before any cancer treatment. This receptor was taken from a woman aged 40-75 years with stage I lung adenocarcinoma. The chain is built from TRBV11-2 and TRBJ2-3; no definite D call. The DNA for the CDR3 is TGTGCCAGCAGCTTTGGCCCTACGTTTAGCACAGATACGCAGTATTTT. It codes for CASSFGPTFSTDTQYF.